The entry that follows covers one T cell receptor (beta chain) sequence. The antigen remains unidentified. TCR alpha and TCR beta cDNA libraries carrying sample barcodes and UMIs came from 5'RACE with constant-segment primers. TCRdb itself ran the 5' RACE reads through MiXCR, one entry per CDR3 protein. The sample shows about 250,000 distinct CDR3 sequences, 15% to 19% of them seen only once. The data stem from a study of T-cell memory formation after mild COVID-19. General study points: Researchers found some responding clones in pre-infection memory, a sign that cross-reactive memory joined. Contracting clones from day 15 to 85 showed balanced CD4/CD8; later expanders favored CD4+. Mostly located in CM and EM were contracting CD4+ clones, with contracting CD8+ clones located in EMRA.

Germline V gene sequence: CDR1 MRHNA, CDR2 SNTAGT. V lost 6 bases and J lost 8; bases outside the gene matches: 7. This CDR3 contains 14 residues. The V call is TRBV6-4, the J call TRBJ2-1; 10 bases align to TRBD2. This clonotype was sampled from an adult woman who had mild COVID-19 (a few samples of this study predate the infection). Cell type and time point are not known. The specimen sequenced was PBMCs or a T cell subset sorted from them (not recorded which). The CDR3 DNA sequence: TGTGCCAGCAGACCGGGACTAGCGTCTTATGAGCAGTTCTTC. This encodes CASRPGLASYEQFF.